This T cell receptor (beta chain) comes out of a study of cytomegalovirus exposure and HLA in healthy donors. General study points: According to reports, the classifier identified cytomegalovirus status with high specificity and sensitivity. Later analysis associated a missense DCLRE1C variant with TCR beta V- and J-gene trimming. The investigators catalogued 160 or so TCR beta chains as cytomegalovirus-associated.

Healthy people donating bone marrow made up the donors. Germline V gene sequence: CDR1 LNHDA, CDR2 SQIVND (reference sequence). Trimming pared 0 bases from V and 1 base from J, leaving 15 bases between. The CDR3 has 18 amino acids. For this clone: Its antigen remains unidentified.

The PCR made use of 60 Vbeta and 13 Jbeta primers. The repertoire was sequenced with immunoSEQ multiplex PCR; TCRdb's copy has only in-frame clones and lacks some. Of some 190,000 clones in the sample, roughly four fifths are singletons; the top ten hold 1.5% to 2%. Sequenced sample: PBMCs. V and J are TRBV19 and TRBJ2-2, with D uncertain. The sequence was collected from a man between 18 and 29 years old in good health and CMV-seronegative. CDR3 amino acids: CASSIDLSTRRNTGELFF. The CDR3 DNA reads as TGTGCCAGTAGTATAGACCTCTCGACACGCCGGAACACCGGGGAGCTGTTTTTT. The whole variable domain, filled in from reference TRBV19 and TRBJ2-2, reads DGGITQSPKYLFRKEGQNVTLSCEQNLNHDAMYWYRQDPGQGLRLIYYSQIVNDFQKGDIAEGYSVSREKKESFPLTVTSAQKNPTAFYLCASSIDLSTRRNTGELFFGEGSRLTVL.